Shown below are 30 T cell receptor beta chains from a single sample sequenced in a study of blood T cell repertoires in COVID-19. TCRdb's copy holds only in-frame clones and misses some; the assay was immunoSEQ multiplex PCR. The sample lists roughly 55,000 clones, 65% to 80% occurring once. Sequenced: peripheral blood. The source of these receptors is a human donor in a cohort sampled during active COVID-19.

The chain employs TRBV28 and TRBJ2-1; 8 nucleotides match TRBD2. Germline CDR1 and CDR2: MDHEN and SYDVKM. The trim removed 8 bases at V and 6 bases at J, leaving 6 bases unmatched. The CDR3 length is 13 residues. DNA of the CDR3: TGTGCCAGCCGACTAGCGTATCTCAATGAGCAGTTCTTC. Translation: CASRLAYLNEQFF.

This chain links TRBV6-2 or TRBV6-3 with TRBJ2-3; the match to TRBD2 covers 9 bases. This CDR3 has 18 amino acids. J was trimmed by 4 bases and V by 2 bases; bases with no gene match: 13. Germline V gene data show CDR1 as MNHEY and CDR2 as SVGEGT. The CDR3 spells CASSYPSPSGIFSDTQYF. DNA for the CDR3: TGTGCCAGCAGTTACCCCTCTCCTAGCGGGATATTTTCAGATACGCAGTATTTT.

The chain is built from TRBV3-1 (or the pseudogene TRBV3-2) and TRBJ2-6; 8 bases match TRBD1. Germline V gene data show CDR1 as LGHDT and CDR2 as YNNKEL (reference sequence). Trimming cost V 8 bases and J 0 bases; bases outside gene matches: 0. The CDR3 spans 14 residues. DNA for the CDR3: TGTGCCAGCGGACAGGGCTCTGGGGCCAACGTCCTGACTTTC. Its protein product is CASGQGSGANVLTF.

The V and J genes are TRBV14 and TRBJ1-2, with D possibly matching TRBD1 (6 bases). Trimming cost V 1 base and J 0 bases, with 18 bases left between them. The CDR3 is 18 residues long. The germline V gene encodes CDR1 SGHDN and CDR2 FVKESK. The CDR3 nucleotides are TGTGCCAGCAGCCAAGCAGGGGTTCACAAGAGTCCTAACTATGGCTACACCTTC. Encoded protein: CASSQAGVHKSPNYGYTF. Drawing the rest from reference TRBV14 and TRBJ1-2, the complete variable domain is EAGVTQFPSHSVIEKGQTVTLRCDPISGHDNLYWYRRVMGKEIKFLLHFVKESKQDESGMPNNRFLAERTGGTYSTLKVQPAELEDSGVYFCASSQAGVHKSPNYGYTFGSGTRLTVV.

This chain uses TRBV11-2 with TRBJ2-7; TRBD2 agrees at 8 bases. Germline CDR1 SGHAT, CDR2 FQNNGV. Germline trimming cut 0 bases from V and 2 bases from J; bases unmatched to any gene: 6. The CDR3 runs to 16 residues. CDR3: CASSLDLSGRAYEQYF. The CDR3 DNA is TGTGCCAGCAGCTTAGATCTATCCGGGAGGGCCTACGAGCAGTACTTC. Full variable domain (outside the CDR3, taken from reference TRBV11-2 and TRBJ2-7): EAGVAQSPRYKIIEKRQSVAFWCNPISGHATLYWYQQILGQGPKLLIQFQNNGVVDDSQLPKDRFSAERLKGVDSTLKIQPAKLEDSAVYLCASSLDLSGRAYEQYFGPGTRLTVT.

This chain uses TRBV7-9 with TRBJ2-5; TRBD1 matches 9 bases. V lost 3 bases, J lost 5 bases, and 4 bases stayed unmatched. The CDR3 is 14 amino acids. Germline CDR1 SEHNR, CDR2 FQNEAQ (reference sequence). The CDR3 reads CASSFDRGLETQYF. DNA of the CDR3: TGTGCCAGCAGCTTCGACAGGGGGTTGGAGACCCAGTACTTC.

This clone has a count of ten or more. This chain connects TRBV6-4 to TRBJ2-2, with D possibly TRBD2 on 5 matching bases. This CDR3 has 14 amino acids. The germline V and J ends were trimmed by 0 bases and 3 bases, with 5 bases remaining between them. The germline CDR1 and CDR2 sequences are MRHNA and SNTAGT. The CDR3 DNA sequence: TGTGCCAGCAGTGACTCTAGCGACACCGGGGAGCTGTTTTTT. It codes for CASSDSSDTGELFF.

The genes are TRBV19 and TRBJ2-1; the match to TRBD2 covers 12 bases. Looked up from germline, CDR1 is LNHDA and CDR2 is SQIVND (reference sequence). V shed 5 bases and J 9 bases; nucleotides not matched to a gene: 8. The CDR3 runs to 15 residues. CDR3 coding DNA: TGTGCCAGTAGTCATACCCTGGGACTAGCGGGTGAGCAGTTCTTC. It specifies CASSHTLGLAGEQFF.

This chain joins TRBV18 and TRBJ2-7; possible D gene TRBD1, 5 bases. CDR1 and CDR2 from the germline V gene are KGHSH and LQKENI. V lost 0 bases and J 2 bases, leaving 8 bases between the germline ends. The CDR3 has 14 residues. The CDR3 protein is CASSPPQGPYEQYF. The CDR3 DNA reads TGTGCCAGCTCACCACCGCAGGGTCCCTACGAGCAGTACTTC.

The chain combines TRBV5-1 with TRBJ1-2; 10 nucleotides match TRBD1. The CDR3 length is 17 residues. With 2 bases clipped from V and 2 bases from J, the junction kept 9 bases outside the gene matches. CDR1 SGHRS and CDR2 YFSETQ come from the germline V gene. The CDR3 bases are TGCGCCAGCAGCTTAGGTACCGTGGGACAGGGGAACTATGGCTACACCTTC. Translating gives CASSLGTVGQGNYGYTF.

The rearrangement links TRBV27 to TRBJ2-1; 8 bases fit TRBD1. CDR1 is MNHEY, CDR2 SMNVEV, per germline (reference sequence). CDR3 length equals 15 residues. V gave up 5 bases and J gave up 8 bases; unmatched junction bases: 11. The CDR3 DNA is TGTGCCAGCAGTACGGACAGGGTACGCGGGGATGAGCAGTTCTTC. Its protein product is CASSTDRVRGDEQFF.

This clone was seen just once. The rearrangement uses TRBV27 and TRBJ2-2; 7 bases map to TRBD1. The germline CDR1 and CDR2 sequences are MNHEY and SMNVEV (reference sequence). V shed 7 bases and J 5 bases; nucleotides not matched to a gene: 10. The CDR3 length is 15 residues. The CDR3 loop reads CASTDRLKGTGELFF. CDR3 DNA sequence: TGTGCCAGCACGGACAGGCTAAAAGGAACCGGGGAGCTGTTTTTT.

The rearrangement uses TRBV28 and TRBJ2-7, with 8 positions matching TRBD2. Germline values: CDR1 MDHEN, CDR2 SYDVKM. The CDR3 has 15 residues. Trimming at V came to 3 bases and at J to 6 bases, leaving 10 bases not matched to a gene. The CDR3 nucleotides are TGTGCCAGCAGTTTGCCCGGGACTAGGTCCCTCGAGCAGTACTTC. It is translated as CASSLPGTRSLEQYF.

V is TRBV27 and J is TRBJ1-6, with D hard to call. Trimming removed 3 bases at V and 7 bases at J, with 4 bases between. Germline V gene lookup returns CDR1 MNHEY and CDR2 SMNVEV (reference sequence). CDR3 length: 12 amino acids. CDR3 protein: CASSFMNSPLHF. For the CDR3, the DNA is TGTGCCAGCAGTTTTATGAATTCACCCCTCCACTTT.

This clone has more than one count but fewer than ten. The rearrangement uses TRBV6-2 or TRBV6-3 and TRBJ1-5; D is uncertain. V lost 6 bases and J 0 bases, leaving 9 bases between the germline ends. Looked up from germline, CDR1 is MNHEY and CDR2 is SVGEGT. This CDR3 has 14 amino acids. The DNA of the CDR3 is TGTGCCAGCAGCCTATACTATAGCAATCAGCCCCAGCATTTT. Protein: CASSLYYSNQPQHF.

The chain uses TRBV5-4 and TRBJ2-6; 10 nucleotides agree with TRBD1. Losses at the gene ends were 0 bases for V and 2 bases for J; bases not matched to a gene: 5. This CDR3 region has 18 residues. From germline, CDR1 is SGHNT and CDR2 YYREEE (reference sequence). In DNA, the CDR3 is TGTGCCAGCAGCTTGGTTCCCGGGACAGGGGCTGGGGCCAACGTCCTGACTTTC. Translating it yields CASSLVPGTGAGANVLTF.

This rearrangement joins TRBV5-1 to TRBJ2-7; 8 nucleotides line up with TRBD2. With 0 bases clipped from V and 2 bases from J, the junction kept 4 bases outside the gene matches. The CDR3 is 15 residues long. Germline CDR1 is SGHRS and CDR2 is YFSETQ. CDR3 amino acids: CASSLASGRAYEQYF. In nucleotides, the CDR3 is TGCGCCAGCAGCTTGGCTAGCGGGCGCGCCTACGAGCAGTACTTC. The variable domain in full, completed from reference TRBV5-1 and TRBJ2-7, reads KAGVTQTPRYLIKTRGQQVTLSCSPISGHRSVSWYQQTPGQGLQFLFEYFSETQRNKGNFPGRFSGRQFSNSRSEMNVSTLELGDSALYLCASSLASGRAYEQYFGPGTRLTVT.

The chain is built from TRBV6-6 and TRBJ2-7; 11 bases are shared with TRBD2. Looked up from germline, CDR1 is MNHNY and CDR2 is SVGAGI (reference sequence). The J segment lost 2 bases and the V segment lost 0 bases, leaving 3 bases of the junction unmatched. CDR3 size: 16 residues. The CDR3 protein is CASSYSVAGGAYEQYF. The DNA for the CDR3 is TGTGCCAGCAGTTACTCGGTAGCGGGAGGGGCCTACGAGCAGTACTTC.

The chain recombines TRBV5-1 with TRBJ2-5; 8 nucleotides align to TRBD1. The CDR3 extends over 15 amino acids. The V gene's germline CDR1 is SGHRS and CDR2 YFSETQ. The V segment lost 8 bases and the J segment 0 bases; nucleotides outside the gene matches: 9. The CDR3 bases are TGCGCCAGTACCGATACAGGGGGGTACCAAGAGACCCAGTACTTC. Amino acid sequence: CASTDTGGYQETQYF.

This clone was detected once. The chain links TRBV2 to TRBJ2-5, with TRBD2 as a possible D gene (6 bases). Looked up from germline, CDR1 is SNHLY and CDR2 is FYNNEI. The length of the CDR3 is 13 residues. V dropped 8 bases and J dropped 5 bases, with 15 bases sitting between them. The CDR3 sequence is CASRETAGETQYF. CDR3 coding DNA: TGTGCCAGCCGGGAGACGGCGGGGGAGACCCAGTACTTC.

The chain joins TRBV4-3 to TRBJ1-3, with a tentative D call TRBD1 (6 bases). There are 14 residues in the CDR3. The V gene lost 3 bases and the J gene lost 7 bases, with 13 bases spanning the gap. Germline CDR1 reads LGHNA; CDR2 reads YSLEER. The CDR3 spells CASSQLQGHNTIYF. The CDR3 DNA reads TGCGCCAGCAGCCAGTTGCAGGGACACAACACCATATATTTT.

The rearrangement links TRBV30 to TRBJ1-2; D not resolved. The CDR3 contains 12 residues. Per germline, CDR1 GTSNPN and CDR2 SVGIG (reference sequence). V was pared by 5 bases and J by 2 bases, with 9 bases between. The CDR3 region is CAWSYLNYGYTF. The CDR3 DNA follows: TGTGCCTGGTCCTACCTAAACTATGGCTACACCTTC. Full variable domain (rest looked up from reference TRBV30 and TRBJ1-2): SQTIHQWPATLVQPVGSPLSLECTVEGTSNPNLYWYRQAAGRGLQLLFYSVGIGQISSEVPQNLSASRPQDRQFILSSKKLLLSDSGFYLCAWSYLNYGYTFGSGTRLTVV.

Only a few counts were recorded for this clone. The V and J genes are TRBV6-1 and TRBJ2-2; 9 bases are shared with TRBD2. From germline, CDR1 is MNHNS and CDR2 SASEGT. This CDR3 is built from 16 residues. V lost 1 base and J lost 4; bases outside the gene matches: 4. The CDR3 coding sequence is TGTGCCAGCAGTGAAGGAGGCGGGAGGGCCACCGGGGAGCTGTTTTTT. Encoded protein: CASSEGGGRATGELFF.

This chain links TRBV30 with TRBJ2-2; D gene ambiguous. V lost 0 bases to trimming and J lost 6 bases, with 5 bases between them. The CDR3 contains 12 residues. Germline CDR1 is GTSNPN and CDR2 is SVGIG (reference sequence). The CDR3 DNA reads TGTGCCTGGAGTGTACGGGCCGGGGAGCTGTTTTTT. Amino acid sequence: CAWSVRAGELFF.

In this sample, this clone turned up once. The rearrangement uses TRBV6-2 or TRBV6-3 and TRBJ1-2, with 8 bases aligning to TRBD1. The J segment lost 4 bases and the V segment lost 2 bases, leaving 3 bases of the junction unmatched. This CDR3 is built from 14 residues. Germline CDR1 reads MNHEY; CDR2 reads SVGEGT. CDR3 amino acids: CASSYRGQGYGYTF. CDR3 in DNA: TGTGCCAGCAGTTACCGCGGACAGGGCTATGGCTACACCTTC.

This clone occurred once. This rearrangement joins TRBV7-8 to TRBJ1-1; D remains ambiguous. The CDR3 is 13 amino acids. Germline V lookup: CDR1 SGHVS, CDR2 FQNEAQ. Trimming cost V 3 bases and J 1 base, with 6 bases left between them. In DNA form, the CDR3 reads TGTGCCAGCAGCTTTCAGGCGAACACTGAAGCTTTCTTT. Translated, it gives CASSFQANTEAFF.

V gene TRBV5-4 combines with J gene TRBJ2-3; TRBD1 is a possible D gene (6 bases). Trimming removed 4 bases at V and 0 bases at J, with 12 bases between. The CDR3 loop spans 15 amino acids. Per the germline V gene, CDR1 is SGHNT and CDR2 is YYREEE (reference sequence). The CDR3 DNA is TGTGCCAGCAGCACAGGGATTTCAAGCACAGATACGCAGTATTTT. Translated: CASSTGISSTDTQYF.

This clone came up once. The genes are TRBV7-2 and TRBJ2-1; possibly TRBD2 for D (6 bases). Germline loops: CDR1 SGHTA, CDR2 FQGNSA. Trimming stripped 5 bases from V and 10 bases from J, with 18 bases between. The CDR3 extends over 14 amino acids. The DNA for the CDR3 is TGTGCCAGCAGCCCCAGTACGGGAGCAGGGGAGCAGTTCTTC. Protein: CASSPSTGAGEQFF.

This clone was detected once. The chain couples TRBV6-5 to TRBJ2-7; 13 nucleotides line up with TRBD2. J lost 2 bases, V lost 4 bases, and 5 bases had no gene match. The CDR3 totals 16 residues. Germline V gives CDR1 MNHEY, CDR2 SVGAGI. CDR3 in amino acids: CASSLLAGGRTYEQYF. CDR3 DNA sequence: TGTGCCAGCAGTTTACTAGCGGGAGGGAGGACCTACGAGCAGTACTTC.

The CDR3 region has the DNA TGTGCCACCAGTGCCTGGGGGGAACCCTCTGGGGCCAACGTCCTGACTTTC. It encodes CATSAWGEPSGANVLTF. The rearrangement links TRBV24-1 to TRBJ2-6; D possibly corresponds to TRBD2 (6 bases). CDR1 KGHDR and CDR2 SFDVKD come from the germline V gene. Trimming pared 5 bases from V and 0 bases from J, leaving 13 bases between. There are 17 residues in the CDR3.